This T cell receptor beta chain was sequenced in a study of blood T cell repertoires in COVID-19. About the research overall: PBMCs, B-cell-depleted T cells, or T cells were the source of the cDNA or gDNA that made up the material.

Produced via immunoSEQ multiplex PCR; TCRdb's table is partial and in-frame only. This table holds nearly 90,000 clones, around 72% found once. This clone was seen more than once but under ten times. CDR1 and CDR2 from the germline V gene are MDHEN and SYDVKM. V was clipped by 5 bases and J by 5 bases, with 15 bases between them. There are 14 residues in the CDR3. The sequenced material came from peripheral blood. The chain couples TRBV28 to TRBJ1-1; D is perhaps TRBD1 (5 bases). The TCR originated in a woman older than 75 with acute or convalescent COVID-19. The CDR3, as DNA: TGTGCCAGCAGTGTTTCAGGGCGTGGGACTGAAGCTTTCTTT. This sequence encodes CASSVSGRGTEAFF.